This record concerns one T cell receptor beta chain sequence. Antigen unknown. Here immunoSEQ multiplex PCR was the method, and the copy in TCRdb shows in-frame clones only, minus some. Of about 1.1 million clones in the sample, about 72% were seen once. Donation came from healthy HIV-negative adults that had no recent acute infections or vaccinations. Into CD45RA+ naive and CD45RA-negative memory subsets, the CD4+ cells were split. The sample originates from a study of shared clonotypes between healthy human individuals. Study as a whole: Per-donor plates numbered three CD4 naive, three CD4 memory, two CD8 naive and one CD8 memory.

Germline assignment: CDR1 SGHTA and CDR2 FQGNSA. Trimming stripped 5 bases from V and 1 base from J, with 11 bases between. There are 14 residues in the CDR3. Regarding the study as a whole: Estimated clonotype richness was generally higher in naive than memory subsets.

The clonotype originates from a man aged 18 to 30 in good health. Some clones in this sample may be carry-over from other donors' samples. Material for sequencing was memory CD4+ T cells from PBMCs. Stated subset: CD45RA-negative fraction. The genes are TRBV7-2 and TRBJ1-1; D remains unclear. The CDR3 region has the DNA TGTGCCAGCAGCCTAAATCCAGGGAACACTGAAGCTTTCTTT. Encoded protein: CASSLNPGNTEAFF.